The clone carrying this T cell receptor beta chain showed up just a few times. Its antigen is not identified. Trimming left V 6 bases short and J 4 bases short, with 6 bases between. The CDR3 contains 11 residues. The germline V gene has CDR1 MDHEN and CDR2 SYDVKM. This entry belongs to a study of Ad26.COV2.S vaccination and SARS-CoV-2 variants. Points from the study as a whole: Analyses that measured TCR breadth and depth may have underestimated total T cell responses.

Using immunoSEQ multiplex PCR, the repertoire was profiled, and TCRdb retains in-frame clones only, with some absent. This sample has about 440,000 clones, with roughly 87% found just once. Treatment reported: 15 to 20 received Ad26.COV2.S at low or high dose, single or two shots; about five received placebo; per-sample allocation not given. Material that was analyzed had been drawn on day 63 after the first vaccine or placebo injection. This material consisted of peripheral blood, taken in a trial of Ad26.COV2.S vaccine versus placebo. V usage is TRBV28 and J usage is TRBJ1-2; D remains unclear. The sequence derives from a person between 18 and 60 years old who received the Ad26.COV2.S COVID-19 vaccine or a placebo. The CDR3 region has the DNA TGTGCCAGCAGGGGCGCCTATGGCTACACCTTC. Encoded protein: CASRGAYGYTF.